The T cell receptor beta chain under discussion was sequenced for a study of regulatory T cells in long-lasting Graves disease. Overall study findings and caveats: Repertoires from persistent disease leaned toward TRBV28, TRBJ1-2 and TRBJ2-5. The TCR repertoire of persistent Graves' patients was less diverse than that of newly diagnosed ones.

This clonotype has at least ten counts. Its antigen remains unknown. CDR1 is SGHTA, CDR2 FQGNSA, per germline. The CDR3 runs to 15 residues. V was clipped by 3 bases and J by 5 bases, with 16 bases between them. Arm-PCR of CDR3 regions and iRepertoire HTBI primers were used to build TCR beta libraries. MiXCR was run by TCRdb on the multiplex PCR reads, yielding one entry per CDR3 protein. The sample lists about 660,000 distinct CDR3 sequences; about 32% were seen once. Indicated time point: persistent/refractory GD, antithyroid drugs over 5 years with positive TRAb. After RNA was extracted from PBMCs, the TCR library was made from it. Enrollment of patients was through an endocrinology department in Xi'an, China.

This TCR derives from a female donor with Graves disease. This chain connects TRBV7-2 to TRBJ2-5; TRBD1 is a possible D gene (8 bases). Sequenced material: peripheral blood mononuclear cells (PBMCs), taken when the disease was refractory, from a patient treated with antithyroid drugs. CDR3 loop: CASSFNRGRVETQYF. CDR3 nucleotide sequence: TGTGCCAGCAGCTTTAACAGGGGGAGGGTTGAGACCCAGTACTTC.